Below, 3 T cell receptor beta chains from the same sample are listed, as sequenced in a study of beta chain features in type 1 diabetes. TCRB transcripts that were expressed got sequenced, as all of the isolated RNA had been reverse transcribed. Profiling relied on immunoSEQ multiplex PCR, and the TCRdb table lists in-frame clones only, not all of them. The data contain under 550,000 clones, about an eighth of them singletons. Sequenced material: naive CD4+ T cells from blood. The source of these receptors is a woman younger than 30 in good health.

Only a few counts were recorded for this clone. This chain connects TRBV5-4 to TRBJ2-1; the D gene is possibly TRBD1 (6 bases). CDR3 length: 15 amino acids. V dropped 0 bases and J dropped 2 bases, with 9 bases sitting between them. Germline V gene sequence: CDR1 SGHNT, CDR2 YYREEE (reference sequence). Here the CDR3 DNA reads TGTGCCAGCAGCTTGGGGGGGCTTACCTACAATGAGCAGTTCTTC. This gives the protein CASSLGGLTYNEQFF.

This clone was seen more than once but under ten times. Other DNA variants within this sample encode the same CDR3. In nucleotides, the CDR3 is TGCAGCGCTGGTGGGGGTCCCGAGACCCAGTACTTC. It is translated as CSAGGGPETQYF. The chain couples TRBV29-1 to TRBJ2-5; D tentatively reads TRBD1 or TRBD2 (5 bases each). The CDR3 has 12 amino acids. Between the trimmed V and J ends, which lost 7 bases and 5 bases, there was a span of 14 bases. Looked up from germline, CDR1 is SQVTM and CDR2 is ANQGSEA.

This clone was detected once. The gene calls are TRBV4-1 and TRBJ2-1; TRBD2 matches 9 bases. Per the germline V gene, CDR1 is MGHRA and CDR2 is YSYEKL. V lost 0 bases, J lost 15 bases, and 0 bases stayed unmatched. The CDR3 spans 11 residues. The CDR3 reads CASSQDSGRFF. CDR3 coding DNA: TGCGCCAGCAGCCAAGATAGCGGGAGGTTCTTC.